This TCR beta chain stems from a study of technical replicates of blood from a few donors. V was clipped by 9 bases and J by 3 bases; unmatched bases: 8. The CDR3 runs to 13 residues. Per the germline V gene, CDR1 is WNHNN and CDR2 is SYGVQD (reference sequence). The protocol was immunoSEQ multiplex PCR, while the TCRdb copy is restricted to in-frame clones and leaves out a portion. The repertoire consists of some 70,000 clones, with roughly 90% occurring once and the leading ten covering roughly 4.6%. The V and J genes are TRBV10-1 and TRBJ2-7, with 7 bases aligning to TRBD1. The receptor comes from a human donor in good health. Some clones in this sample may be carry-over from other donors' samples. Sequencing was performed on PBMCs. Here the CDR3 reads CARFGTAHYEQYF. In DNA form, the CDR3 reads TGCGCCAGGTTCGGGACAGCTCACTACGAGCAGTACTTC.